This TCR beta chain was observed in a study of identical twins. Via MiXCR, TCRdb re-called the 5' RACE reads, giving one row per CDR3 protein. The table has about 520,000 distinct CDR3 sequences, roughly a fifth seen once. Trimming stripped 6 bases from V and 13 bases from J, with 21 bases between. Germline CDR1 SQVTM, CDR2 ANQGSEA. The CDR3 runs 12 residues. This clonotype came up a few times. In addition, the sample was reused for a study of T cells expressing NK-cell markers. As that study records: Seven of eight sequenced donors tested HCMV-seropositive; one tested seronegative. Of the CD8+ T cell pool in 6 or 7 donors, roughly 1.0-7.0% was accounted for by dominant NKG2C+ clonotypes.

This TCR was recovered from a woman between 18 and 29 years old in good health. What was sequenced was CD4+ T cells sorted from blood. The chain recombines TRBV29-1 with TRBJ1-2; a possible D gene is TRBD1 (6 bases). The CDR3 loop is CSVVLITGSFTF. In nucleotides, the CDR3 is TGCAGCGTCGTTCTAATTACAGGGTCTTTCACCTTC. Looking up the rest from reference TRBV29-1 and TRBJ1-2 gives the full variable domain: SAVISQKPSRDICQRGTSLTIQCQVDSQVTMMFWYRQQPGQSLTLIATANQGSEATYESGFVIDKFPISRPNLTFSTLTVSNMSPEDSSIYLCSVVLITGSFTFGSGTRLTVV.